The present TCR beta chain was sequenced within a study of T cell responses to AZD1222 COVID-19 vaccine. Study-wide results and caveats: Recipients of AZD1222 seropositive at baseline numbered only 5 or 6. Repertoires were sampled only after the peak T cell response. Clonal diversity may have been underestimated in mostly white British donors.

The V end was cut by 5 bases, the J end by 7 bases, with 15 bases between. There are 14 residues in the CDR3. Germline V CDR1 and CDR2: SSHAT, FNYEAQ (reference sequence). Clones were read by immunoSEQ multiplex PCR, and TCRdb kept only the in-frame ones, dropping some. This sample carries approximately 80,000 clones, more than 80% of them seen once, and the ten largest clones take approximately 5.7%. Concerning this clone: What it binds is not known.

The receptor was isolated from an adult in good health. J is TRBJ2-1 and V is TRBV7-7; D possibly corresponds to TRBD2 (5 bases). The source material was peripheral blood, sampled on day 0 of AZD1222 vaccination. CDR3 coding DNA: TGTGCCAGCAGCCCGCCCGGGAAGGCTAATGAGCAGTTCTTC. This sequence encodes CASSPPGKANEQFF.